Shown below are 11 T cell receptor beta chains from a single sample sequenced in a study of regulatory T cells in long-lasting Graves disease. Library construction for TCR beta used iRepertoire HTBI primers and Arm-PCR of CDR3 regions. TCRdb itself ran the multiplex PCR reads through MiXCR, one entry per CDR3 protein. This table has fewer than 650,000 distinct CDR3 sequences, 16% appearing once. Stated time point: newly diagnosed GD, antithyroid drugs for less than 3 months. PBMC-extracted RNA yielded the TCR library. These records were also assigned to another study, of T cells in Graves' hyperthyroidism and ophthalmopathy.

The source was peripheral blood mononuclear cells (PBMCs), collected at new diagnosis, from a patient treated with antithyroid drugs. The receptors shown here come from a woman in her twenties or thirties with Graves disease.

This clonotype came up many times. CDR3 sequence reads: CASREGGQGTYEQYF. The CDR3 region has the DNA TGTGCCAGCAGGGAGGGGGGACAGGGGACATACGAGCAGTACTTC. V usage is TRBV2 and J usage is TRBJ2-7; 10 bases are shared with TRBD1. The CDR3 totals 15 residues. Germline assignment: CDR1 SNHLY and CDR2 FYNNEI. V lost 6 bases, J lost 4 bases, and 9 bases stayed unmatched.

This clonotype was counted ten times or more. The chain couples TRBV12-3 or TRBV12-4 to TRBJ2-7, with TRBD2 identical over 9 bases. CDR3 length: 15 residues. V dropped 0 bases and J dropped 5; count of bases not matched to a gene: 5. The CDR3 region is CASSLAGSSGNEQYF. As DNA, the CDR3 is TGTGCCAGCAGTTTAGCCGGTTCTAGCGGGAACGAGCAGTACTTC.

CDR3 bases: TGCAGCAGCGGAACCGCCTACGAGCAGTACTTC. Its translation: CSSGTAYEQYF. This sequence joins TRBV20-1 and TRBJ2-7, with D perhaps matching TRBD2 (5 bases). Germline values: CDR1 DFQATT, CDR2 SNEGSKA (reference sequence). The CDR3 spans 11 residues.

This clonotype was counted many times. The chain has TRBV29-1 and TRBJ2-7, with 11 positions matching TRBD1. CDR1 SQVTM and CDR2 ANQGSEA come from the germline V gene. The V gene end was trimmed by 5 bases and the J gene end by 6 bases; junction bases not matched to a gene: 15. CDR3 length equals 16 residues. DNA of the CDR3: TGCAGCGTTACGAAGAGAGGTGGGACAGGGGGTTCCGAGCAGTACTTC. It yields the protein CSVTKRGGTGGSEQYF.

This clonotype was picked up one time. This likely stems from a read error, as it lies one base from a far larger clone. The chain uses TRBV5-4 and TRBJ2-3; 7 nucleotides agree with TRBD2. The CDR3 runs to 15 residues. CDR1 SGHNT and CDR2 YYREEE come from the germline V gene (reference sequence). The V gene end was trimmed by 4 bases and the J gene end by 0 bases; junction bases not matched to a gene: 5. The CDR3: CASSPSGDSTDTQYF. CDR3 bases: TGTGCCAGCAGCCCAAGCGGGGACAGCACAGATACGCAGTATTTT. The full variable domain, completed using reference TRBV5-4 and TRBJ2-3, is ETGVTQSPTHLIKTRGQQVTLRCSSQSGHNTVSWYQQALGQGPQFIFQYYREEENGRGNFPPRFSGLQFPNYSSELNVNALELDDSALYLCASSPSGDSTDTQYFGPGTRLTVL.

In this sample, this clonotype turned up many times. The chain carries TRBV28 and TRBJ2-3; 7 positions agree with TRBD2. The junction had 15 bases not matched to a gene; V was cut back by 5 bases and J by 4 bases. Germline assignment: CDR1 MDHEN and CDR2 SYDVKM. This CDR3 has 17 residues. The CDR3 DNA reads as TGTGCCAGCAGTCTGGCCAGGGCGGGAGCTTGGGCAGATACGCAGTATTTT. It is translated as CASSLARAGAWADTQYF.

A word on this clonotype: This could be a read error, since a much larger clone is one nucleotide away. The chain uses TRBV6-1 and TRBJ1-6; 9 positions agree with TRBD1. The V segment lost 5 bases and the J segment 6 bases; nucleotides outside the gene matches: 5. Germline assignment: CDR1 MNHNS and CDR2 SASEGT. This CDR3 has 15 residues. The CDR3 nucleotides are TGTGCCAGCAGTCACGGGGACAGGGTTAATTCACCCCTCCACTTT. This translates into CASSHGDRVNSPLHF.

This clonotype was detected only a few times. V is TRBV19 and J is TRBJ1-5; TRBD1 matches 7 bases. Germline loops: CDR1 LNHDA, CDR2 SQIVND (reference sequence). Germline trimming cut 4 bases from V and 3 bases from J; bases unmatched to any gene: 9. The CDR3 consists of 16 residues. The CDR3 DNA follows: TGTGCCAGTAGTACTCGCTTGACAGGGCCCAATCAGCCCCAGCATTTT. It codes for CASSTRLTGPNQPQHF.

This clonotype was counted at least ten times. The chain recombines TRBV29-1 with TRBJ2-7; unclear D gene. This CDR3 is built from 14 residues. V was trimmed by 4 bases and J by 2 bases, leaving 15 bases between them. Germline CDR1 SQVTM, CDR2 ANQGSEA. The CDR3 DNA reads as TGCAGCGTTGGCCTCCGGGCCTTTACCTACGAGCAGTACTTC. Translation gives CSVGLRAFTYEQYF.

Notes on this clonotype: A far larger clone differs by one base, so this is likely a read error. This chain joins TRBV2 and TRBJ2-3; a possible D gene is TRBD1 (5 bases). The CDR3 is 16 amino acids. CDR1 and CDR2 (germline): SNHLY, FYNNEI. The CDR3 reads CASSQVTREETDTQYF. The CDR3 bases are TGCGCCAGCAGCCAAGTAACCAGGGAAGAGACAGATACGCAGTATTTT.

This chain links TRBV7-3 with TRBJ2-2; D is unclear. The germline gives CDR1 SGHTA, CDR2 FQGTGA. The CDR3 spans 14 residues. The V end was cut by 1 base, the J end by 4 bases, with 7 bases between. The CDR3 nucleotides are TGTGCCAGCAGCTTAAATCTGGGCACCGGGGAGCTGTTTTTT. The encoded protein is CASSLNLGTGELFF. Variable domain in full (rest from reference TRBV7-3 and TRBJ2-2): GAGVSQTPSNKVTEKGKYVELRCDPISGHTALYWYRQSLGQGPEFLIYFQGTGAADDSGLPNDRFFAVRPEGSVSTLKIQRTERGDSAVYLCASSLNLGTGELFFGEGSRLTVL.